Shown below are 22 T cell receptor beta chains from a single sample sequenced in a study of T-cell memory formation after mild COVID-19. In TCRdb, the 5' RACE reads were re-called with MiXCR into one record per CDR3 protein. The sample lists hundreds of thousands of distinct CDR3 sequences; 17% were seen once. The sample taken for sequencing was PBMCs or a T cell subset sorted from them (not recorded which). The receptors were sampled from an adult woman who had mild COVID-19 (a few samples of this study predate the infection). Cell type and time point are not known.

This clonotype was detected only a few times. The chain uses TRBV7-3 and TRBJ2-1; 11 bases are shared with TRBD2. This CDR3 region has 16 residues. In germline, CDR1 is SGHTA, CDR2 FQGTGA. V trimming: 5 bases; J trimming: 7 bases; junction bases outside the gene matches: 10. CDR3 nucleotide sequence: TGTGCCAGCAGCACTGGGGATCGACTAGCGGGGAATGAGCAGTTCTTC. It yields the protein CASSTGDRLAGNEQFF.

This clonotype was seen once. V gene TRBV30 combines with J gene TRBJ2-7, with D maybe TRBD2 (6 bases). Trimming shortened V by 4 bases and J by 0 bases, and 16 bases separated the two germline ends. The germline CDR1 and CDR2 sequences are GTSNPN and SVGIG (reference sequence). The CDR3 runs to 15 residues. The CDR3 region is CAWIFGSGSSYEQYF. CDR3 DNA sequence: TGTGCCTGGATCTTCGGGAGTGGTTCCTCCTACGAGCAGTACTTC. Complete variable domain (other parts from reference TRBV30 and TRBJ2-7): SQTIHQWPATLVQPVGSPLSLECTVEGTSNPNLYWYRQAAGRGLQLLFYSVGIGQISSEVPQNLSASRPQDRQFILSSKKLLLSDSGFYLCAWIFGSGSSYEQYFGPGTRLTVT.

This clonotype was seen many times. Its ends do not fully match the called genes, so a read error is possible. V usage is TRBV12-3 or TRBV12-4 and J usage is TRBJ2-7; D may match TRBD1 or TRBD2 (5 bases each). CDR3 length: 13 amino acids. The CDR3 spells CASSLGESYEQYF. CDR3 in DNA: TGCGCCAGCAGCTTGGGGGAGTCCTACGAGCAGTACTTC.

This clonotype was detected a few times. The chain joins TRBV4-1 to TRBJ1-5; TRBD1 agrees at 7 bases. Germline trimming cut 5 bases from V and 1 base from J; bases unmatched to any gene: 8. CDR3 length: 16 amino acids. The V gene's germline CDR1 is MGHRA and CDR2 YSYEKL. The CDR3 DNA reads as TGCGCCAGCAGCAGGGGGCTAGGCGCGAGCAATCAGCCCCAGCATTTT. Its protein is CASSRGLGASNQPQHF.

This chain links TRBV5-1 with TRBJ1-5, with 7 bases fitting TRBD1. This CDR3 contains 15 residues. Germline-derived CDR1 and CDR2 are SGHRS and YFSETQ. The J segment lost 6 bases and the V segment lost 0 bases, leaving 6 bases of the junction unmatched. CDR3 sequence: CASSLGGGESQPQHF. Here the CDR3 DNA reads TGCGCCAGCAGCTTGGGAGGGGGCGAATCTCAGCCCCAGCATTTT.

The chain couples TRBV2 to TRBJ1-1; tentatively, D is TRBD1 (5 bases). CDR3 length equals 14 residues. The germline V gene has CDR1 SNHLY and CDR2 FYNNEI. Trimming took 7 bases from V and 4 from J, leaving 16 bases between them. The CDR3 here is CASIGRGKTTEAFF. The CDR3 DNA reads as TGTGCCAGCATAGGGAGGGGCAAAACCACTGAAGCTTTCTTT.

The chain carries TRBV6-6 and TRBJ1-1, with D uncertain. Trimming left V 3 bases short and J 2 bases short, with 7 bases between. The CDR3 loop spans 13 amino acids. Per germline, CDR1 MNHNY and CDR2 SVGAGI (reference sequence). Here the CDR3 DNA reads TGTGCCAGCAGTTATAAGGGAAACACTGAAGCTTTCTTT. Translating it yields CASSYKGNTEAFF.

The rearrangement uses TRBV10-3 and TRBJ1-1, with a tentative D call TRBD1 (5 bases). CDR3 length: 16 residues. The germline V gene encodes CDR1 ENHRY and CDR2 SYGVKD. The V end lost 4 bases, the J end lost 1 base, and 16 bases lay between the germline ends. CDR3 sequence reads: CAISGSRGRANTEAFF. The CDR3 coding sequence is TGTGCCATCAGTGGAAGTCGGGGCAGGGCGAACACTGAAGCTTTCTTT.

This clonotype was counted a few times. J is TRBJ2-3 and V is TRBV2, with TRBD1 as a possible D gene (5 bases). The germline CDR1 and CDR2 sequences are SNHLY and FYNNEI. Deletions cut 8 bases from V and 1 base from J, with 13 bases between. The CDR3 runs to 14 residues. CDR3 protein: CASGKGPGTDTQYF. CDR3 sequence (DNA): TGTGCCAGCGGAAAGGGGCCTGGCACAGATACGCAGTATTTT.

The rearrangement uses TRBV9 and TRBJ2-1, with a weak D call TRBD2 (6 bases). The V end was cut by 0 bases, the J end by 2 bases, with 18 bases between. The V gene's germline CDR1 is SGDLS and CDR2 YYNGEE. The CDR3 extends over 18 amino acids. The CDR3 DNA is TGTGCCAGCAGCGTAGGGGGACTCGCGGGGCGAACCTACAATGAGCAGTTCTTC. Translation gives CASSVGGLAGRTYNEQFF.

This clonotype was recorded a few times. V gene TRBV9 combines with J gene TRBJ2-2, with 12 bases that match TRBD2. Per germline, CDR1 SGDLS and CDR2 YYNGEE. The CDR3 has 15 amino acids. Unmatched junction bases numbered 6, after V lost 4 bases and J lost 8 bases. CDR3 sequence: CASSTSTSGSGELFF. The CDR3 DNA sequence: TGTGCCAGCAGCACATCGACTAGCGGGAGTGGGGAGCTGTTTTTT.

There are a few counts of this clonotype. The V gene is TRBV6-2 or TRBV6-3, the J gene TRBJ2-3; the match to TRBD2 covers 7 bases. Per germline, CDR1 MNHEY and CDR2 SVGEGT. The CDR3 runs to 19 residues. Losses at the gene ends were 7 bases for V and 0 bases for J; bases not matched to a gene: 19. The CDR3 coding sequence is TGTGCCAGCAATGCGCCCTCGGGTTTGGCGGGAGTGAGCACAGATACGCAGTATTTT. This sequence encodes CASNAPSGLAGVSTDTQYF.

The V gene is TRBV20-1, the J gene TRBJ1-3, with no clear D. Trimming took off 2 bases at V and 0 bases at J, with 2 bases between the two ends. This CDR3 has 12 amino acids. The germline V gene has CDR1 DFQATT and CDR2 SNEGSKA (reference sequence). This CDR3 is CSARRSGNTIYF. The CDR3, as DNA: TGCAGTGCTAGACGCTCTGGAAACACCATATATTTT.

This clonotype was found a few times. The chain has TRBV7-8 and TRBJ2-7; 10 positions agree with TRBD2. CDR3 length: 18 residues. V trimming: 4 bases; J trimming: 0 bases; junction bases outside the gene matches: 12. The germline CDR1 and CDR2 sequences are SGHVS and FQNEAQ. CDR3 bases: TGTGCCAGCAGCTCCCCGCCTAGCGGGAGCCTGAGCTCCTACGAGCAGTACTTC. It specifies CASSSPPSGSLSSYEQYF.

This clonotype came up a few times. The chain is built from TRBV7-9 and TRBJ2-3, with 13 positions matching TRBD2. The CDR3 is 19 residues long. Germline V lookup: CDR1 SEHNR, CDR2 FQNEAQ (reference sequence). V lost 4 bases, J lost 1 base, and 11 bases stayed unmatched. This chain's CDR3 is CASSWAKTTSGRRTDTQYF. The CDR3 DNA is TGTGCCAGCAGCTGGGCGAAAACGACTAGCGGGAGGCGCACAGATACGCAGTATTTT.

CDR3: CASSVTETQYF. CDR3 coding DNA: TGTGCCAGCAGCGTGACAGAGACCCAGTACTTC. The chain recombines TRBV7-8 with TRBJ2-5; D gene ambiguous. The CDR3 totals 11 residues. V lost 5 bases to trimming and J lost 4 bases, with 5 bases between them. Germline CDR1 is SGHVS and CDR2 is FQNEAQ.

Only a few counts were recorded for this clonotype. The chain uses TRBV5-5 and TRBJ2-7; 8 nucleotides line up with TRBD1. The CDR3 runs 14 residues. Trimming took 2 bases from V and 5 from J; bases not matched to a gene: 6. Germline values: CDR1 SGHKS, CDR2 YYEKEE (reference sequence). CDR3 sequence: CASSFGQGSDEQYF. CDR3 nucleotide sequence: TGTGCCAGCAGCTTTGGACAGGGTTCGGACGAGCAGTACTTC.

There are a few counts of this clonotype. The J gene is TRBJ2-7, the V gene TRBV6-5; 9 nucleotides align to TRBD1. V lost 5 bases, J lost 2 bases, and 7 bases stayed unmatched. The CDR3 is 15 amino acids. Per the germline V gene, CDR1 is MNHEY and CDR2 is SVGAGI. The chain's CDR3 is CASSTRTGAAYEQYF. The CDR3 nucleotides read TGTGCCAGCAGTACTAGGACAGGGGCCGCCTACGAGCAGTACTTC.

The V gene is TRBV5-1, the J gene TRBJ2-3; TRBD2 might be the D (6 bases). CDR1 and CDR2 from the germline V gene are SGHRS and YFSETQ. This CDR3 comprises 13 residues. V was shortened by 4 bases and J by 6 bases, with 12 bases between the two germline ends. The CDR3 here is CASSVRERDTQYF. In DNA form, the CDR3 reads TGCGCCAGCAGCGTCCGGGAGAGGGATACGCAGTATTTT.

The rearrangement uses TRBV6-5 and TRBJ2-5; D unresolved. V was pared by 3 bases and J by 7 bases, with 6 bases between. The CDR3 runs to 11 residues. Per the germline V gene, CDR1 is MNHEY and CDR2 is SVGAGI. In nucleotides, the CDR3 is TGTGCCAGCAGTTATCTCGGGACCCAGTACTTC. It yields the protein CASSYLGTQYF.

V is TRBV2 and J is TRBJ2-7, with D perhaps TRBD1 (6 bases). V was pared by 6 bases and J by 8 bases, with 20 bases between. The germline V gene encodes CDR1 SNHLY and CDR2 FYNNEI. This CDR3 comprises 14 residues. The CDR3 sequence: CASRGFGQRNQQYF. CDR3 coding DNA: TGTGCCAGCAGGGGATTTGGACAGAGAAACCAGCAGTACTTC.

The V gene is TRBV20-1, the J gene TRBJ1-5; 7 nucleotides line up with TRBD1. CDR1 is DFQATT, CDR2 SNEGSKA, per germline (reference sequence). The length of the CDR3 is 13 residues. The junction had 8 bases not matched to a gene; V was cut back by 6 bases and J by 6 bases. CDR3 in amino acids: CSAPDRVGQPQHF. The CDR3 DNA is TGCAGTGCCCCCGACAGGGTGGGTCAGCCCCAGCATTTT.